This T cell receptor beta chain was recovered during a study of cytomegalovirus exposure and HLA in healthy donors (TCRdb year 2017). Regarding the study in general: The 666 repertoires of the first cohort and the 95 to 150 validation repertoires were produced on the same platform, according to a later analysis. The study aimed to test whether cataloging public T cell receptors could reveal signatures of past pathogen exposure. Along with the approximately 700-subject first cohort, a separate validation cohort of roughly 110 different subjects was used. To predict cytomegalovirus infection status, the study brought together high-throughput TCR immunosequencing, statistical association of individual TCRs with disease status, and machine learning. Results the study describes overall, beyond this receptor: The validation cohort had no HLA typing available for a later analysis, so co-occurrence within that cohort was assessed over all 120 repertoires. Of the cluster scores, roughly 95% were above 0 in a later analysis, which found that TCRs clustered in the first cohort also tended to co-occur in the roughly 130 validation repertoires. The classifier was reported to diagnose cytomegalovirus status with high specificity and sensitivity in both the original and validation cohorts. In vitro tests confirmed that three of the cytomegalovirus-associated TCR beta chains recognize cytomegalovirus antigens. A total of some 180 TCR beta chains were listed by the study as associated with cytomegalovirus. According to the authors, the approach could potentially be generalized to other disease states and immunological phenotypes. While some public TCRs were present in many individuals, most TCR sequences turned up only very rarely across donors.

The donors belonged to the validation cohort of approximately 130 subjects, which was separate from the approximately 700-subject first cohort. As regards this clone: Its antigen is currently not known. Base qualities are missing; no much larger clone stands one base away.

Cut back by 7 bases and 0 bases, the V and J ends lie 7 bases apart. From the cysteine through the phenylalanine, the CDR3 covers 12 amino acids. CDR3 DNA is the only sequence kept; it has 36 bases, read in frame from the first base. The germline V gene (reference sequence) yields SGHNT for CDR1 and YYREEE for CDR2. Library preparation used the immunoSEQ multiplex PCR assay. The authors' analysis ran thus. A statistical classification framework was built for diagnosing cytomegalovirus status from the catalog of TCR beta chain sequences. Drawn from immuneACCESS, this table holds only the in-frame rearrangements with V and J called that TCRdb kept. Clones are partly lost; checked studies trace under half to an unresolved V gene and leave the rest unexplained. That table is the source of V, J and clone size, and D and trimming were worked out from the DNA. The sample includes 300,000 to 400,000 clones, with 70% to 90% observed a single time. Of the sample, around 1% is held by the ten largest clones.

The source material was PBMCs. This receptor was obtained from a young man in good health and CMV-seronegative. The chain is made from TRBV5-4 and TRBJ1-2; the D gene is not confidently resolved. The DNA is as follows: TGTGCCAGCTCCTTTCCTAACTATGGCTACACCTTC. It is translated as CASSFPNYGYTF.